Listed below are T cell receptor beta chains from one sample, sequenced in a study of CD8+ T cells in alopecia areata. Only in-frame clones appear in the TCRdb table, and some are missing; sequencing was by immunoSEQ multiplex PCR. The sample has more than 95,000 clones, over 60% seen once. This sample comprised CD4+ T cells sorted from blood, obtained at week 4, from a patient treated with tofacitinib. Source of these receptors: a human donor with alopecia areata. CDR3s include the opening cysteine and the closing phenylalanine or tryptophan. The D gene is left open where the match is weak. Part of the rows lack a size; the others show once, few, many or a class for expanded clones.

few	TRBV28	19	TRBD1	TRBJ2-6	TGTGCCAGCAGTCCGCTGCCAGGGGGCCAAACCTCTGGGGCCAACGTCCTGACTTTC	CASSPLPGGQTSGANVLTF
NA	TRBV7-7	14	TRBD1	TRBJ2-3	TGTGCCAGCAGCTCCGACAGGGTAACAGATACGCAGTATTTT	CASSSDRVTDTQYF
few	TRBV5-1	17	TRBD2	TRBJ2-5	TGCGCCAGCAGCTTTATCCTAGCGGGAGGTTCCGGGGAGACCCAGTACTTC	CASSFILAGGSGETQYF
few	TRBV25-1	10	NA	TRBJ1-5	TGTGCCATCGGGGATCAGCCCCAGCATTTT	CAIGDQPQHF
once	TRBV30	14	NA	TRBJ1-2	TGTGCCTGGAGTCCCTACGGCCAGGGCTATGGCTACACCTTC	CAWSPYGQGYGYTF
NA	TRBV5-1	14	NA	TRBJ2-7	TGCGCCAGCAGCTTGGTCGACACCACCTACGAGCAGTACTTC	CASSLVDTTYEQYF
NA	TRBV18	13	NA	TRBJ2-7	TGTGCCAGCTCACCGGCATTGGGCTACGAGCAGTACTTC	CASSPALGYEQYF
once	TRBV4-1	14	NA	TRBJ2-7	TGCGCCAGCAGCCAAGAGGTCAGGAGCCACGAGCAGTACTTC	CASSQEVRSHEQYF
NA	TRBV29-1	17	NA	TRBJ2-7	TGCAGCGTTGGACAACAACTTAACAGCTTCAGCTCCTACGAGCAGTACTTC	CSVGQQLNSFSSYEQYF
NA	TRBV29-1	10	NA	TRBJ1-2	TGCAGCGCCGACACCTATGGCTACACCTTC	CSADTYGYTF
few	TRBV4-3	17	NA	TRBJ2-3	TGCGCCAGCAGCCAAGAACTGTTGACTTCTAGCACAGATACGCAGTATTTT	CASSQELLTSSTDTQYF
NA	TRBV6-6	16	NA	TRBJ2-3	TGTGCCAGCAGTTCCCTACAGCTTTCTAGCACAGATACGCAGTATTTT	CASSSLQLSSTDTQYF
once	TRBV28	12	NA	TRBJ2-7	TGTGCCAGCAGCCACCCAGTGGGGAAGCAGTACTTC	CASSHPVGKQYF
NA	TRBV7-9	14	NA	TRBJ1-1	TGTGCCAGCAGCCCTTGGGCGGGGAACACTGAAGCTTTCTTT	CASSPWAGNTEAFF
NA	TRBV29-1	15	TRBD1	TRBJ2-1	TGCAGCGTCCAATACAGGGGAAGAGAATCGAATGAGCAGTTCTTC	CSVQYRGRESNEQFF
NA	TRBV6-5	14	NA	TRBJ2-5	TGTGCCAGCAGTACTCGACAGTATCAAGAGACCCAGTACTTC	CASSTRQYQETQYF
NA	TRBV5-6	17	NA	TRBJ1-3	TGTGCCAGCAGCTTGGATTATACCCGAGGGACTGGAAACACCATATATTTT	CASSLDYTRGTGNTIYF
NA	TRBV5-1	14	NA	TRBJ1-1	TGCGCCAGCAGCTTGGCCGGAAAGAACACTGAAGCTTTCTTT	CASSLAGKNTEAFF
NA	TRBV18	12	NA	TRBJ2-1	TGTGCCAGCTCACTTGCTTTGAGGGAGCAGTTCTTC	CASSLALREQFF
NA	TRBV15	17	NA	TRBJ2-5	TGTGCCACCAGCAGAGATCGCCGGGGGTGGACCCGGGAGACCCAGTACTTC	CATSRDRRGWTRETQYF
NA	TRBV27	17	NA	TRBJ1-2	TGTGCCAGCAGTTTATTAGCGGGACAACCGGGAGGCTATGGCTACACCTTC	CASSLLAGQPGGYGYTF
NA	TRBV7-2	13	TRBD1	TRBJ2-5	TGTGCCAGCAGCCGGGACAGGGTGCAGACCCAGTACTTC	CASSRDRVQTQYF